The 6 T cell receptor beta chains below all came from one sample that was sequenced in a study of OX40 agonist ivuxolimab in advanced cancers. Here immunoSEQ multiplex PCR was the method, and the copy in TCRdb shows in-frame clones only, minus some. The sample has approximately 79,000 clones, roughly 85% seen once. Here the sequenced sample was CD4+ or CD8+ T cells sorted from blood, taken in a trial of the OX40 agonist ivuxolimab. The receptors come from an adult with an advanced solid tumor such as melanoma, head and neck, liver or kidney cancer.

The chain links TRBV7-2 to TRBJ1-6; D not certain. The CDR3 is made up of 11 amino acids. CDR1 is SGHTA and CDR2 is FQGNSA in the germline V gene. Between the trimmed V and J ends, which lost 3 bases and 14 bases, there was a span of 8 bases. In DNA, the CDR3 is TGTGCCAGCAGCTTTAAGCAGACCCTCCACTTT. Translated, it gives CASSFKQTLHF.

This chain connects TRBV7-3 to TRBJ2-1; D ambiguous. The V end was cut by 2 bases, the J end by 2 bases, with 4 bases between. This CDR3 spans 13 amino acids. From germline, CDR1 is SGHTA and CDR2 FQGTGA. The CDR3 nucleotides are TGTGCCAGCAGCTTATCAACCTACAATGAGCAGTTCTTC. This sequence encodes CASSLSTYNEQFF. Full variable domain (remainder filled in from reference TRBV7-3 and TRBJ2-1): GAGVSQTPSNKVTEKGKYVELRCDPISGHTALYWYRQSLGQGPEFLIYFQGTGAADDSGLPNDRFFAVRPEGSVSTLKIQRTERGDSAVYLCASSLSTYNEQFFGPGTRLTVL.

The rearrangement uses TRBV19 and TRBJ2-5; 7 bases agree with TRBD1. CDR1 is LNHDA and CDR2 is SQIVND in the germline V gene (reference sequence). The CDR3 runs to 14 residues. Unmatched junction bases numbered 8, after V lost 6 bases and J lost 4 bases. Written as DNA, the CDR3 is TGTGCCAGTAGGCTTACAGGGGTGGGAGAGACCCAGTACTTC. Amino acids: CASRLTGVGETQYF. Variable domain in full (rest from reference TRBV19 and TRBJ2-5): DGGITQSPKYLFRKEGQNVTLSCEQNLNHDAMYWYRQDPGQGLRLIYYSQIVNDFQKGDIAEGYSVSREKKESFPLTVTSAQKNPTAFYLCASRLTGVGETQYFGPGTRLLVL.

The genes are TRBV27 and TRBJ2-1; 11 bases line up with TRBD2. CDR1 MNHEY and CDR2 SMNVEV come from the germline V gene (reference sequence). This CDR3 spans 16 amino acids. Losses at the gene ends were 5 bases for V and 3 bases for J; bases not matched to a gene: 6. The CDR3 loop reads CASSRLTSGDYNEQFF. Written as DNA, the CDR3 is TGTGCCAGCAGTCGCCTGACTAGCGGGGACTACAATGAGCAGTTCTTC.

The rearrangement uses TRBV29-1 and TRBJ2-3; weak D call: TRBD2 (7 bases). CDR3 size: 15 residues. Per the germline V gene, CDR1 is SQVTM and CDR2 is ANQGSEA. V lost 4 bases and J 8 bases, leaving 22 bases between the germline ends. CDR3 loop: CSVAPLGGGLGTQYF. The CDR3 DNA is TGCAGCGTTGCTCCCCTGGGAGGGGGATTGGGTACGCAGTATTTT.

CDR3 sequence (DNA): TGTGCCAGCAGCTTACACCGGGACGGCCAAGTTGAAGCTTTCTTT. Encoded protein: CASSLHRDGQVEAFF. The chain carries TRBV7-9 and TRBJ1-1, with D possibly matching TRBD1 (5 bases). Trimming took 2 bases from V and 7 from J, leaving 17 bases between them. The CDR3 is 15 residues long. Germline loops: CDR1 SEHNR, CDR2 FQNEAQ (reference sequence).